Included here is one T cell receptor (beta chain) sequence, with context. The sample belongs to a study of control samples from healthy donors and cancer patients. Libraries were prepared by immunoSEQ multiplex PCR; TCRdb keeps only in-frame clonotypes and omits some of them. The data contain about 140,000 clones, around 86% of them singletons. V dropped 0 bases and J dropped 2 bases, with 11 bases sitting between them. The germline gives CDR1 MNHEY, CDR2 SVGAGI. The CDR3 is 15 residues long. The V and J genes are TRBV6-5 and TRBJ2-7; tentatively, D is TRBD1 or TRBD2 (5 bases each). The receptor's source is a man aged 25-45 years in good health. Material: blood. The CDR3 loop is CASSYSTQGAYEQYF. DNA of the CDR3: TGTGCCAGCAGTTACTCGACGCAGGGAGCCTACGAGCAGTACTTC.